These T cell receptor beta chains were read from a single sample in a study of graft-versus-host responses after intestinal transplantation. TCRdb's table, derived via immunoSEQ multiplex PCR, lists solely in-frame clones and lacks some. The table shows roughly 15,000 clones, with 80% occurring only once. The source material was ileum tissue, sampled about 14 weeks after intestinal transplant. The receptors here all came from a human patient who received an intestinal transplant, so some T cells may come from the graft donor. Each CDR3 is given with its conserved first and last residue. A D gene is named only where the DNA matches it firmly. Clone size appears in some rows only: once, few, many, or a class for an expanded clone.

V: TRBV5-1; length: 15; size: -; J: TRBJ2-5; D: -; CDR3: CASSLGTREQETQYF; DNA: TGCGCCAGCAGCTTGGGTACGAGAGAACAAGAGACCCAGTACTTC
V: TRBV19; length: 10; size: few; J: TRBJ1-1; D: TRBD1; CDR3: CAGTGEKAFF; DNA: TGTGCCGGGACAGGGGAGAAAGCTTTCTTT
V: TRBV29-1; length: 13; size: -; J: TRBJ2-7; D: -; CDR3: CSVDGVEPYEQYF; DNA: TGCAGCGTTGACGGGGTTGAACCCTACGAGCAGTACTTC
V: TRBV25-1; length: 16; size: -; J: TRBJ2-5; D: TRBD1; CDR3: CASSECLGQGSETQYF; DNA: TGTGCCAGCAGTGAATGTTTGGGACAGGGATCGGAGACCCAGTACTTC
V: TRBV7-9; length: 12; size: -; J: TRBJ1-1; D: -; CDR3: CASSYRDTEAFF; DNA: TGTGCCAGCAGCTACAGGGACACTGAAGCTTTCTTT
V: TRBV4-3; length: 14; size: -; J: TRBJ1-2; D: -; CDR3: CASSQGTFNYGYTF; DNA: TGCGCCAGCAGCCAAGGGACATTTAACTATGGCTACACCTTC
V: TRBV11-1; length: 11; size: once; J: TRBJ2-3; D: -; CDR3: CASSSQDTQYF; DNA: TGTGCCAGCAGCTCACAAGATACGCAGTATTTT
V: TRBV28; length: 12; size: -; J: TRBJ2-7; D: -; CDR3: CASSYDGRWQYF; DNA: TGTGCCAGCAGTTATGATGGAAGATGGCAGTACTTC
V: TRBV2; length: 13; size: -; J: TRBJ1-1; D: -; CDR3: CATKNWGRTEAFF; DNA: TGTGCCACTAAAAATTGGGGGCGAACTGAAGCTTTCTTT
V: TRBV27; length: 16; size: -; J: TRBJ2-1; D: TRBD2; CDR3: CASKLAGGTLYNEQFF; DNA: TGTGCCAGCAAACTAGCGGGAGGTACACTCTACAATGAGCAGTTCTTC
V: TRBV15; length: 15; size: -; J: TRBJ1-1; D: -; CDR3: CATSRTPAGSTEAFF; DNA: TGTGCCACCAGCAGGACCCCAGCGGGTTCCACTGAAGCTTTCTTT
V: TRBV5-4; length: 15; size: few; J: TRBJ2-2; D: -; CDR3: CASSPLSGNTGELFF; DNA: TGTGCCAGCAGCCCCTTGAGCGGGAACACCGGGGAGCTGTTTTTT
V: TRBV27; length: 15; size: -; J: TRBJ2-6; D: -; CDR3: CASSFMRPGANVLTF; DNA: TGTGCCAGCAGTTTTATGAGACCTGGGGCCAACGTCCTGACTTTC
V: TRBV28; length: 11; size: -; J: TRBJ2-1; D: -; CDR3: CASSSYNEQFF; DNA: TGTGCCAGCAGTTCTTACAATGAGCAGTTCTTC
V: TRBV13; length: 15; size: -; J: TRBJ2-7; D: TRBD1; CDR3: CASSQLDRGSYEQYF; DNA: TGTGCCAGCAGCCAACTCGACAGGGGCTCCTACGAGCAGTACTTC
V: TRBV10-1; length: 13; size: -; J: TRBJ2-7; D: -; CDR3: CASSGTGEGEQYF; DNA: TGCGCCAGCAGTGGGACGGGAGAGGGCGAGCAGTACTTC
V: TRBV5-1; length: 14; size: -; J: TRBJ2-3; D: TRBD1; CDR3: CASSRDRGGDTQYF; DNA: TGCGCCAGCAGTCGGGACAGGGGAGGAGATACGCAGTATTTT
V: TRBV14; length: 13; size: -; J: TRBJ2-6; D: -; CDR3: CASSRQGANVLTF; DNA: TGTGCCAGCAGCCGTCAAGGGGCCAACGTCCTGACTTTC
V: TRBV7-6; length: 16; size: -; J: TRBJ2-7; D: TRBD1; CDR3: CASSDRDRGKSYEQYF; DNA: TGTGCCAGCAGCGACCGGGACAGGGGAAAGTCCTACGAGCAGTACTTC
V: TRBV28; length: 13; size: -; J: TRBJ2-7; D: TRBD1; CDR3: CASRGTDSYEQYF; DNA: TGTGCCAGCAGGGGGACAGATTCCTACGAGCAGTACTTC
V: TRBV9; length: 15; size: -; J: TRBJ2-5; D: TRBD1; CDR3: CASSAIPGGRETQYF; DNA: TGTGCCAGCAGCGCCATCCCAGGGGGCCGGGAGACCCAGTACTTC
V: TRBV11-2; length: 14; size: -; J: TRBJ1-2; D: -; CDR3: CASSRTRLRVGYTF; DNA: TGTGCCAGCAGCCGGACACGCCTAAGGGTCGGCTACACCTTC
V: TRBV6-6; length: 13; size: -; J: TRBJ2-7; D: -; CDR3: CASRPRDLREQYF; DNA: TGTGCCAGCAGGCCCAGGGACCTTCGGGAGCAGTACTTC
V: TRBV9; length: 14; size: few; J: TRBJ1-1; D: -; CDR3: CASSVGRGGTEAFF; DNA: TGTGCCAGCAGCGTAGGTCGGGGAGGCACTGAAGCTTTCTTT
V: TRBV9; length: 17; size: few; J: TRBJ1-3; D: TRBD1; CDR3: CASSAHGQGASGNTIYF; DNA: TGTGCCAGCAGCGCCCATGGACAGGGGGCCTCTGGAAACACCATATATTTT
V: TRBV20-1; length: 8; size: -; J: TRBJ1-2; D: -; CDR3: CSAKGGTF; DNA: TGCAGTGCTAAGGGCGGTACCTTC
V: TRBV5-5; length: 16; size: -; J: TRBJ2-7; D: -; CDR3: CASSLHLAGFHYEQYF; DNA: TGTGCCAGCAGCTTACACCTCGCGGGATTTCACTACGAGCAGTACTTC
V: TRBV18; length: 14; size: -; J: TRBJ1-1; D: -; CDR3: CASSPPKMNTEAFF; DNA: TGTGCCAGCTCACCACCAAAAATGAACACTGAAGCTTTCTTT
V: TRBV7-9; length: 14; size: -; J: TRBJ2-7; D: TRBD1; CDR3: CASSSPGQGAREAF; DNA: TGTGCCAGCAGCTCGCCGGGACAGGGGGCCCGTGAGGCATTC
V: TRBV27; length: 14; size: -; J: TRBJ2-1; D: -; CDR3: CASSRAGTYNEQFF; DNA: TGTGCCAGCTCGAGGGCGGGGACCTACAATGAGCAGTTCTTC
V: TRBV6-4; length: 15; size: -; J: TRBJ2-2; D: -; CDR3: CASSERAGRTGELFF; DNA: TGTGCCAGCAGTGAAAGGGCAGGGCGGACCGGGGAGCTGTTTTTT
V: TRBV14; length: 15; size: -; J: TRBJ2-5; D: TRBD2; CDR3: CASSQYRGRRETQYF; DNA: TGTGCCAGCAGCCAATACCGCGGGAGGCGGGAGACCCAGTACTTC
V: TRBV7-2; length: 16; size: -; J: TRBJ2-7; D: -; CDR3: CASSLFDRTAPYEQYF; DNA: TGTGCCAGCAGCTTATTCGACAGGACCGCTCCCTACGAGCAGTACTTC
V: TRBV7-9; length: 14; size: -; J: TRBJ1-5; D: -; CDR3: CASSLVQGDQPQHF; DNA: TGTGCCAGCAGCTTAGTCCAGGGAGACCAGCCCCAGCATTTT
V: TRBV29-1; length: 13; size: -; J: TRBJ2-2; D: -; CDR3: CSVGGADLGELFF; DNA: TGCAGCGTTGGAGGCGCGGACCTCGGGGAGCTGTTTTTT
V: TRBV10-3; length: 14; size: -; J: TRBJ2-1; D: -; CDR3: CAITDHGWYNEQFF; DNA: TGTGCCATCACTGACCACGGGTGGTACAATGAGCAGTTCTTC
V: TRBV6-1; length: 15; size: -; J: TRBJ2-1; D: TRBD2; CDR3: CASSEVAGGYNEQFF; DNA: TGTGCCAGCAGTGAAGTTGCGGGAGGCTACAATGAGCAGTTCTTC
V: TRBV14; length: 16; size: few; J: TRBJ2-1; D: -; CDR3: CASRPPPGPRGNEQFF; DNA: TGTGCCAGCAGACCCCCACCCGGGCCACGGGGCAATGAGCAGTTCTTC
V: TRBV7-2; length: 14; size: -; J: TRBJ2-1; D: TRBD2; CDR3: CASSSQTSGGFQFF; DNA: TGTGCCAGCAGCTCTCAGACTAGCGGGGGTTTCCAGTTCTTC
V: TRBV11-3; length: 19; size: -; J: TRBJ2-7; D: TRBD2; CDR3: CASSSGTSGREGGSYEQYF; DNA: TGTGCCAGCAGCTCCGGGACTAGCGGGAGAGAGGGGGGGTCCTACGAGCAGTACTTC
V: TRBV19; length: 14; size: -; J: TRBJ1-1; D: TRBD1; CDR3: CASSGGGMNTEAFF; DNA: TGTGCCAGTAGTGGAGGGGGCATGAACACTGAAGCTTTCTTT
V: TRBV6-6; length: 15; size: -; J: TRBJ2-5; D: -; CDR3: CATRDSRLVGETRYF; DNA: TGTGCCACCAGGGACTCTCGACTAGTAGGGGAGACCCGGTACTTC
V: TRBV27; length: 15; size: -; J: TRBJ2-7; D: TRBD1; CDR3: CASSLSRTGIDEQYF; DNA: TGTGCCAGCAGTTTGTCCCGGACAGGGATCGACGAGCAGTACTTC
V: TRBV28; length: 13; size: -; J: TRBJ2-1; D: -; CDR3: CASSFLRYNEQFF; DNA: TGTGCCAGCAGTTTTCTGCGCTACAATGAGCAGTTCTTC
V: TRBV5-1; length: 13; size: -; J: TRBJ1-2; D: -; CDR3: CASSLPGLDGYTF; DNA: TGCGCCAGCAGCTTGCCGGGTTTGGATGGCTACACCTTC
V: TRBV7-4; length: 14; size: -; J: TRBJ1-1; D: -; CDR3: CASSFGRLNTEAFF; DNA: TGTGCCAGCAGCTTCGGACGATTGAACACTGAAGCTTTCTTT
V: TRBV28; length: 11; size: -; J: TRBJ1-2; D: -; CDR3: CASSPVTGPTF; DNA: TGTGCCAGCAGTCCCGTCACAGGTCCTACCTTC
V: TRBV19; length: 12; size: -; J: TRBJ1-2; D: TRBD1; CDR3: CASRTGNYGYTF; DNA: TGTGCCAGTAGGACAGGGAACTATGGCTACACCTTC